Listed below are T cell receptor beta chains from one sample, sequenced in a study of identifying expanded T cells in peripheral blood. The method was immunoSEQ multiplex PCR; TCRdb's version includes in-frame clones alone and lacks a portion of them. The sample carries around 85,000 clones, approximately 90% recorded once. Specimen: blood. The receptors derive from a person aged 18-70 years in good health. Both conserved end residues are part of each CDR3. D genes are given only for firm matches. Clone size is not always given. Where it is, it says once, few, many or a class for expanded clones.

abundance	len	v_gene	d_gene	j_gene	CDR3aa	CDR3nt
NA	15	TRBV5-5	NA	TRBJ2-3	CASSLGSARGDTQYF	TGTGCCAGCAGCTTGGGAAGTGCACGAGGGGATACGCAGTATTTT
NA	16	TRBV12-5	NA	TRBJ1-1	CASGVTLDRGITEAFF	TGTGCTAGTGGCGTCACATTGGACAGAGGCATTACTGAAGCTTTCTTT
NA	13	TRBV10-3	NA	TRBJ2-7	CATMDPRAYEQYF	TGTGCCACCATGGACCCACGGGCCTACGAGCAGTACTTC
NA	14	TRBV7-2	NA	TRBJ2-2	CASSSGPVPGELFF	TGTGCCAGCAGCTCGGGACCAGTACCCGGGGAGCTGTTTTTT
NA	17	TRBV5-1	TRBD2	TRBJ2-3	CASSATGTSGSTDTQYF	TGCGCCAGCAGCGCGACGGGGACTAGCGGGAGCACAGATACGCAGTATTTT
NA	16	TRBV5-6	TRBD2	TRBJ2-7	CASSRPGASGIGEQYF	TGTGCCAGCAGCCGACCTGGGGCTAGCGGGATTGGCGAGCAGTACTTC
NA	15	TRBV6-5	NA	TRBJ1-2	CASSSLQVSPDGYTF	TGTGCCAGCAGTTCATTACAGGTCTCACCGGATGGCTACACCTTC
NA	14	TRBV5-4	NA	TRBJ2-3	CASSPDKGTDTQYF	TGTGCCAGCAGCCCGGACAAGGGCACAGATACGCAGTATTTT
NA	17	TRBV4-1	TRBD2	TRBJ2-7	CASSQQTSGLSSYEQYF	TGCGCCAGCAGCCAACAAACTAGCGGGCTTAGCTCCTACGAGCAGTACTTC
NA	14	TRBV7-9	NA	TRBJ2-2	CASSLGTDTGELFF	TGTGCCAGCAGCTTAGGGACAGACACCGGGGAGCTGTTTTTT
NA	12	TRBV27	NA	TRBJ2-2	CASSTNTGELFF	TGTGCCAGCAGCACGAACACCGGGGAGCTGTTTTTT
once	13	TRBV7-2	NA	TRBJ1-1	CASSIGGEAEAFF	TGTGCCAGCAGCATAGGGGGGGAGGCTGAAGCTTTCTTT
NA	14	TRBV28	NA	TRBJ2-5	CASGNSRTAETQYF	TGTGCCAGCGGAAATAGTCGGACAGCGGAGACCCAGTACTTC
NA	13	TRBV2	TRBD2	TRBJ2-7	CASGPGGAREQYF	TGTGCCAGCGGTCCCGGGGGGGCGCGTGAGCAGTACTTC
many	11	TRBV5-6	NA	TRBJ2-7	CASSFRDEQYF	TGTGCCAGCAGCTTCAGGGACGAGCAGTACTTC
NA	13	TRBV29-1	NA	TRBJ1-2	CSVAASEGYGYTF	TGCAGCGTTGCTGCAAGTGAGGGGTATGGCTACACCTTC
few	16	TRBV9	NA	TRBJ2-5	CASNPDGQEMQETQYF	TGTGCCAGCAACCCGGACGGACAAGAAATGCAAGAGACCCAGTACTTC
NA	15	TRBV5-4	NA	TRBJ1-2	CASSLGGISNYGYTF	TGTGCCAGCAGCTTGGGTGGGATTTCAAACTATGGCTACACCTTC
NA	14	TRBV19	NA	TRBJ2-3	CASSKPQVTDTQYF	TGTGCCAGTAGCAAACCCCAAGTCACAGATACGCAGTATTTT
NA	16	TRBV7-2	TRBD2	TRBJ2-3	CASSLGVGTTTDTQYF	TGTGCCAGCAGCTTAGGGGTAGGGACTACCACAGATACGCAGTATTTT
NA	15	TRBV27	TRBD2	TRBJ2-1	CASSLTSESYNEQFF	TGTGCCAGCAGTTTAACTAGCGAGTCCTACAATGAGCAGTTCTTC
NA	17	TRBV5-1	TRBD2	TRBJ2-3	CASSLGGLAGVPDTQYF	TGCGCCAGCAGCTTGGGGGGACTAGCGGGAGTTCCAGATACGCAGTATTTT
NA	13	TRBV29-1	TRBD1	TRBJ1-4	CSVEDRAAEKLFF	TGCAGCGTGGAGGACAGGGCCGCTGAAAAACTGTTTTTT
once	16	TRBV9	NA	TRBJ2-5	CASSVAPGAGFETQYF	TGTGCCAGCAGCGTAGCTCCAGGCGCGGGGTTCGAGACCCAGTACTTC
NA	16	TRBV7-9	TRBD1	TRBJ2-2	CASSLGQVLGTGELFF	TGTGCCAGCAGCCTCGGACAGGTGTTGGGTACCGGGGAGCTGTTTTTT
NA	16	TRBV7-9	NA	TRBJ2-3	CASSLPGWGGPDTQYF	TGTGCCAGCAGCTTACCGGGCTGGGGAGGACCAGATACGCAGTATTTT
NA	15	TRBV25-1	TRBD1	TRBJ2-5	CASSQRGTGRETQYF	TGTGCCAGCTCGCAAAGGGGGACAGGACGAGAGACCCAGTACTTC
once	16	TRBV19	TRBD1	TRBJ1-2	CASSIGPTGSNYGYTF	TGTGCCAGTAGTATTGGCCCGACAGGGTCTAACTATGGCTACACCTTC
NA	12	TRBV28	NA	TRBJ2-7	CASSFGVGEQYF	TGTGCCAGCAGTTTCGGGGTAGGCGAGCAGTACTTC
once	13	TRBV30	NA	TRBJ2-2	CAWSVQNTGELFF	TGTGCCTGGAGTGTGCAGAACACCGGGGAGCTGTTTTTT
NA	14	TRBV5-6	NA	TRBJ1-2	CASSLGESGFGYTF	TGTGCCAGCAGCTTGGGAGAATCGGGGTTCGGCTACACCTTC
NA	14	TRBV18	NA	TRBJ2-2	CASSPQGSTGELFF	TGTGCCAGCTCACCACAGGGCAGCACCGGGGAGCTGTTTTTT
NA	16	TRBV7-8	NA	TRBJ1-6	CASSFNGVRGNSPLHF	TGTGCCAGCAGCTTCAACGGGGTTCGGGGTAATTCACCCCTCCACTTT
NA	16	TRBV4-2	NA	TRBJ2-3	CASSQEPRPFTDTQYF	TGTGCCAGCAGCCAAGAACCGAGGCCATTCACAGATACGCAGTATTTT
NA	12	TRBV5-6	NA	TRBJ1-2	CASSLVRGRPGF	TGTGCCAGCAGCTTGGTTAGGGGCCGCCCCGGATTC
NA	16	TRBV5-1	TRBD1	TRBJ2-5	CASSLMGAGGQETQYF	TGCGCCAGCAGCTTGATGGGGGCAGGGGGACAAGAGACCCAGTACTTC
NA	13	TRBV27	NA	TRBJ1-4	CASSLSRNEKLFF	TGTGCCAGCAGCCTATCGCGCAATGAAAAACTGTTTTTT
NA	14	TRBV6-4	NA	TRBJ2-1	CASSDWDCYNEQFF	TGTGCCAGCAGTGACTGGGACTGTTACAATGAGCAGTTCTTC
NA	18	TRBV5-1	TRBD1	TRBJ1-6	CASSLGTGQGAYNSPLHF	TGCGCCAGCAGCTTGGGGACCGGACAGGGGGCGTATAATTCACCCCTCCACTTT
NA	15	TRBV4-3	NA	TRBJ1-2	CASSQVQDFNYGYTF	TGCGCCAGCAGCCAAGTACAAGACTTCAACTATGGCTACACCTTC
NA	16	TRBV18	NA	TRBJ1-2	CASSATRTDVILGYTF	TGTGCCAGCTCTGCCACCCGGACAGATGTTATATTGGGCTACACCTTC
NA	14	TRBV6-5	NA	TRBJ2-7	CASSLQGYGYEQYF	TGTGCCAGCAGTTTACAGGGTTACGGCTACGAGCAGTACTTC
NA	12	TRBV7-6	NA	TRBJ2-1	CASSLTVNEQFF	TGTGCCAGCAGCCTGACGGTCAATGAGCAGTTCTTC
NA	13	TRBV5-4	TRBD2	TRBJ2-7	CASSSGTNYEQYF	TGTGCCAGCAGTTCCGGGACTAACTACGAGCAGTACTTC
NA	15	TRBV29-1	NA	TRBJ1-2	CSVPSDGSRSYGYTF	TGCAGCGTTCCCTCAGACGGGTCTCGGAGCTATGGCTACACCTTC
NA	16	TRBV4-3	NA	TRBJ2-3	CASSQEFRPSTDTQYF	TGCGCCAGCAGCCAAGAGTTCAGACCTAGCACAGATACGCAGTATTTT
once	12	TRBV29-1	NA	TRBJ1-1	CSVDRQAIRAFF	TGCAGCGTTGACAGGCAGGCTATTAGGGCTTTCTTT
NA	15	TRBV5-1	NA	TRBJ2-7	CASSLVMGEKYEQYF	TGCGCCAGCAGCTTGGTAATGGGGGAGAAATACGAGCAGTACTTC
NA	13	TRBV4-1	NA	TRBJ1-5	CASSQVSNQPQHF	TGCGCCAGCAGCCAAGTTAGCAATCAGCCCCAGCATTTT
NA	15	TRBV10-3	TRBD2	TRBJ2-3	CAIRYRAGGTDTQYF	TGTGCCATCAGGTACAGGGCGGGGGGTACAGATACGCAGTATTTT
NA	17	TRBV28	TRBD1	TRBJ2-4	CASSLSGQGEAKNIQYF	TGTGCCAGCAGTTTATCGGGACAGGGGGAGGCCAAAAACATTCAGTACTTC
few	15	TRBV11-2	TRBD2	TRBJ2-7	CASSLVGLAGNEQYF	TGTGCCAGCAGCTTAGTGGGTCTAGCGGGTAACGAGCAGTACTTC